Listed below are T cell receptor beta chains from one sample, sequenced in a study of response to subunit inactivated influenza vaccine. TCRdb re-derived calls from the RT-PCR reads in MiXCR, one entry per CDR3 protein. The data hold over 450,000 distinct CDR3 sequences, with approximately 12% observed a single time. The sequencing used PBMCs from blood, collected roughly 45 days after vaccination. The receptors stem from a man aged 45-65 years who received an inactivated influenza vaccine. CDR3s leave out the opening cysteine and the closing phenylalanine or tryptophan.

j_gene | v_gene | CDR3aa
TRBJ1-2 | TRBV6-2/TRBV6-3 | ASSYPQNYGYT
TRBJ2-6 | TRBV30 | AWSVRGANVLT
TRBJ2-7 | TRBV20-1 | SARDLPVSSSYEQY
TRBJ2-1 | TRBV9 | ASSVGLAGGSSYNEQF
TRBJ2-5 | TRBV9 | ASSVGTEWETQY
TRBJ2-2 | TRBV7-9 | AITARANTGELF
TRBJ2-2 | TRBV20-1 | CARDLEGLAPGELF
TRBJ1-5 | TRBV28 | ASSPGTGASNQPQH
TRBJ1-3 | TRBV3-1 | ASSQGMFRSGNTIY
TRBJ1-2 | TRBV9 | ASSVGTGGVYGYT
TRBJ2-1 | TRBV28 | ASSGQGYEQF
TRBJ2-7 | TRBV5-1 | ASSEAAGDEQY
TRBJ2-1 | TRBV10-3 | AISEFHDRENGVVMEQF
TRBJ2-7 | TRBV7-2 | ASSSREVTYEQY
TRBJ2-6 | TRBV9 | ASSVFGSSGANVLT
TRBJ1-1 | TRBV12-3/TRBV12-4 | ASRVGENTEAF
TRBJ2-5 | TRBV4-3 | ASSQVSSGRGETQY
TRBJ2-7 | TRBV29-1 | SVEGTGEGYEQY
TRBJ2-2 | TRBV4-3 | ASSPRGDANTGELF
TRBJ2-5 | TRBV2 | ASSESALD
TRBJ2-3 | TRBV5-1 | ASRFRGIGTDTQY
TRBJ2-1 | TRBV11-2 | ASSQNYNEQF
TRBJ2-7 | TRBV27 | ASSSLFRGAPYEQY
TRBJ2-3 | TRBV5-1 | ASVGGADTQY
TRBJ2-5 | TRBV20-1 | SARGVGRETQY
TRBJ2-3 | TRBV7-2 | ASSIQLGDTQY
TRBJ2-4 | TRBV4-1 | ASSQVGVAGSKNIQY
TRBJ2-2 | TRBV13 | ASSRDGTVFAGELF
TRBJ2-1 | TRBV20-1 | SASFPGYSGNEQF